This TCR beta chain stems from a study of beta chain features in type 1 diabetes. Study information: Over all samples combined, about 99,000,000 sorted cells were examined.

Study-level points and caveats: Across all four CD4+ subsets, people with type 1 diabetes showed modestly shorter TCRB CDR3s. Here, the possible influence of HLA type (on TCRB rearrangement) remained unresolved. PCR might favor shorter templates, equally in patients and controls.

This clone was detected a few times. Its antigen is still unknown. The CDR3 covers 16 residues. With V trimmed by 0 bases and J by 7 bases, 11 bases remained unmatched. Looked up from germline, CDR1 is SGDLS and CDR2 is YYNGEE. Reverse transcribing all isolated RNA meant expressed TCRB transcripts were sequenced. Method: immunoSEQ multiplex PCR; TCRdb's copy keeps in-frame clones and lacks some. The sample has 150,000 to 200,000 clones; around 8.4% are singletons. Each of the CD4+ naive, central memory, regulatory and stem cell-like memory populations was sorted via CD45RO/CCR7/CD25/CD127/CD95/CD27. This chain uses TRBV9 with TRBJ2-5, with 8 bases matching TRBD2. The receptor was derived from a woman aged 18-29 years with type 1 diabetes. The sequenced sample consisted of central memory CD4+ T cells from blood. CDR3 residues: CASSVEPAGGLGTQYF. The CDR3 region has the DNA TGTGCCAGCAGCGTAGAGCCGGCGGGAGGTCTAGGGACCCAGTACTTC.